The clone carrying this T cell receptor beta chain was recorded only once. The protocol was immunoSEQ multiplex PCR, while the TCRdb copy is restricted to in-frame clones and leaves out a portion. Among about 180,000 clones listed, approximately 89% were seen once. V lost 0 bases and J lost 0, with 9 bases in between. CDR1 and CDR2 from the germline V gene are MNHNS and SASEGT. The CDR3 length is 16 residues. The data originate from a study of blood T cell repertoires in COVID-19. The sequence was obtained from a woman aged 30 to 39 with acute or convalescent COVID-19. V usage is TRBV6-1 and J usage is TRBJ1-5; no clear D. The sample taken for sequencing was peripheral blood. CDR3 amino acids: CASSEAPPYSNQPQHF. The CDR3 DNA sequence: TGTGCCAGCAGTGAAGCCCCTCCTTATAGCAATCAGCCCCAGCATTTT.